This T cell receptor beta chain was sequenced during a study of CD8 T cells in Susac syndrome. TCR beta from blood CD8+ and CD4+ T cells was sequenced. An amount of RNA that ranged from 0.5 to 1 ug was reverse transcribed with random hexamers. Using its own MiXCR run on the immunoSEQ multiplex PCR reads, TCRdb lists one record per CDR3 protein. The sample contains fewer than 250,000 distinct CDR3 sequences, more than 85% of which appear only once. The CDR3 runs 13 residues. The ends were cut back, 3 bases at V and 4 bases at J, with 10 bases in the middle. The germline CDR1 and CDR2 sequences are DFQATT and SNEGSKA (reference sequence).

The clonotype was recovered from a human donor with multiple sclerosis. The rearrangement links TRBV20-1 to TRBJ1-5; D not resolved. The sequenced sample was CD8+ T cells from PBMCs. The CDR3 is CSASDIGNQPQHF. DNA for the CDR3: TGCAGTGCTAGCGACATTGGGAATCAGCCCCAGCATTTT.